This is a list of T cell receptor beta chains from one sample in a study of chemoradiotherapy in HPV16-positive cancers. The data were produced by immunoSEQ multiplex PCR, yet TCRdb's version contains in-frame clones alone and is incomplete. The sample shows 10,000 to 15,000 clones, over 70% of them seen only once. This material was collected from a patient who underwent chemoradiotherapy. These receptors originate from a human donor with HPV-associated anogenital cancer. Each CDR3 is given with its conserved first and last residue. A D gene is named only where the DNA matches it firmly. Clone size is given for some rows only: seen once, a few or many times, or a class if the clone is expanded.

D gene | J gene | clone size | V gene | CDR3 DNA | CDR3 protein
- | TRBJ1-3 | - | TRBV19 | TGTGCCAGTAGTCCGTCGGGACGGATCTCTGGAAACACCATATATTTT | CASSPSGRISGNTIYF
- | TRBJ1-5 | - | TRBV4-1 | TGCGCCAGCAGCCAAGATATGAGCAATCAGCCCCAGCATTTT | CASSQDMSNQPQHF
TRBD2 | TRBJ2-3 | few | TRBV7-6 | TGTGCCAGCAGCCTGGGACTAGCGGGAACAGATACGCAGTATTTT | CASSLGLAGTDTQYF
- | TRBJ2-3 | - | TRBV28 | TGTGCCAGCAGTTTCCCCGGGACTGGGCTTGAGGAGCAGTATTTT | CASSFPGTGLEEQYF
- | TRBJ2-7 | - | TRBV28 | TGTGCCAGCAGTTTAATTAGACAGGACACCTACGAGCAGTACTTC | CASSLIRQDTYEQYF
- | TRBJ2-4 | few | TRBV5-1 | TGCGCCAGCAGCTCCGGTGGTACAGATCTAGCCAAAAACATTCAGTACTTC | CASSSGGTDLAKNIQYF
TRBD2 | TRBJ2-2 | - | TRBV4-3 | TGCGCCAGCAGCCAAGGGCTAGCGGGAGTCAGGAACACCGGGGAGCTGTTTTTT | CASSQGLAGVRNTGELFF
TRBD1 | TRBJ2-5 | few | TRBV5-1 | TGCGCCAGCAGCAGAGCCGGGACAGGGTTAGAGACCCAGTACTTC | CASSRAGTGLETQYF
TRBD2 | TRBJ2-7 | - | TRBV15 | TGTGCCACCAGCAGGACTAGCGGGACTACCTACGAGCAGTACTTC | CATSRTSGTTYEQYF
TRBD2 | TRBJ2-1 | - | TRBV2 | TGTGCCAGCAAAACCACTAGCGGATACTACAATGAGCAGTTCTTC | CASKTTSGYYNEQFF
- | TRBJ2-7 | - | TRBV28 | TGTGCCAGCAACGTTGGGTACGAGCAGTACTTC | CASNVGYEQYF
- | TRBJ1-2 | - | TRBV4-3 | TGCGCCAGCAGCCAAGATCAGGGCCCTTCTAACTATGGCTACACCTTC | CASSQDQGPSNYGYTF
TRBD1 | TRBJ1-2 | - | TRBV30 | TGTGCCTGGAGTCAAGGGACAGGGATGAATGGCTACACCTTC | CAWSQGTGMNGYTF
TRBD1 | TRBJ1-5 | - | TRBV5-3 | TGTGCCAGAAGCTACAGGGGGCTTAGCAATCAGCCCCAGCATTTT | CARSYRGLSNQPQHF
- | TRBJ2-5 | - | TRBV5-1 | TGCGCCAGCAGCCTTCGAGGGACGGGGGGCGCAAGTGGGGAGACCCAGTACTTC | CASSLRGTGGASGETQYF
- | TRBJ2-5 | - | TRBV4-1 | TGCGCCAGCAGCCAACCTACAGGGTCCCGGGAGACCCAGTACTTC | CASSQPTGSRETQYF
- | TRBJ1-2 | - | TRBV28 | TGTGCCAGCAGTCTTCAATATGGCTACACCTTC | CASSLQYGYTF
- | TRBJ2-7 | - | TRBV10-3 | TGTGCCATCAGTGAGAATAGGGGACCCAGCCAGGGGTACGAGCAGTACTTC | CAISENRGPSQGYEQYF